The rows below give T cell receptor beta chains drawn from one sample of a study of T-cell reconstitution after alpha-beta-depleted transplantation in children. In TCRdb, the PCR reads were re-called with MiXCR into one record per CDR3 protein. Altogether about 980,000 distinct CDR3 sequences are present, roughly 29% being singletons, with the ten largest covering 25% to 35%. The sample here was PBMCs, mostly from graft donor cells, taken 360 days after TCRalphabeta/CD19-depleted stem cell transplant. All receptors come from a boy in the first two years of life who had a stem cell transplant for SCID, so the T cells may come from the graft donor. Both conserved end residues are part of each CDR3. Each record gives: clone size, V gene, J gene, D gene, CDR3 protein, CDR3 DNA. The D gene is left open where the match is weak. Clone size is not always given. Where it is, it says once, few, many or a class for expanded clones.

.	TRBV6-1	TRBJ2-7	.	CASSEAHRDEQYF	TGTGCCAGCAGTGAAGCTCACAGGGACGAGCAGTACTTC
.	TRBV7-9	TRBJ1-1	.	CDSSGQIMNTEAFF	TGTGACTCTTCGGGGCAGATCATGAACACTGAAGCTTTCTTT
.	TRBV29-1	TRBJ2-6	.	CSVEDSRTGPFSGANVLTF	TGCAGCGTTGAAGACTCTAGAACAGGCCCCTTCTCTGGGGCCAACGTCCTGACTTTC
.	TRBV6-5	TRBJ2-3	TRBD1	CASSYSTGSGPDTQYF	TGTGCCAGCAGTTACTCGACAGGGTCGGGGCCAGATACGCAGTATTTT
.	TRBV28	TRBJ2-5	.	CASSSTPDIQETQYF	TGTGCCAGCAGTTCGACCCCAGATATACAAGAGACCCAGTACTTC
.	TRBV5-6	TRBJ2-1	.	CASSSGGPIPYNEQFF	TGTGCCAGCAGCTCCGGGGGGCCCATTCCCTACAATGAGCAGTTCTTC
few	TRBV27	TRBJ1-2	.	CASSPTGPYYGYTF	TGTGCCAGCAGTCCTACGGGACCTTACTATGGCTACACCTTC
few	TRBV5-1	TRBJ2-3	TRBD1	CASSLPRQGADTQYF	TGCGCCAGCAGCTTACCTAGACAGGGGGCAGATACGCAGTATTTT
.	TRBV20-1	TRBJ2-7	.	CSATRHKPPYEQYF	TGCAGTGCTACCAGACATAAACCACCCTACGAGCAGTACTTC
.	TRBV10-3	TRBJ2-7	.	CAISESRESEQYF	TGTGCCATCAGTGAGTCCCGGGAGAGCGAGCAGTACTTC
.	TRBV20-1	TRBJ2-7	.	CSGMARTYYEQYF	TGCAGTGGGATGGCGAGAACGTATTACGAGCAGTACTTC
few	TRBV20-1	TRBJ2-1	.	CSARDLASVNEQFF	TGCAGTGCTAGAGATCTAGCCTCAGTAAATGAGCAGTTCTTC
few	TRBV4-3	TRBJ1-6	.	CASSQGTHVDSPLHF	TGCGCCAGCAGCCAAGGTACTCACGTGGATTCACCCCTCCACTTT
.	TRBV6-1	TRBJ2-2	.	CASSHFGKNTGELFF	TGTGCCAGCAGTCATTTCGGGAAGAACACCGGGGAGCTGTTTTTT
.	TRBV12-3/TRBV12-4	TRBJ2-7	.	CASSSSPTPYEQYF	TGTGCCAGCAGTTCTAGCCCTACTCCCTACGAGCAGTACTTC
few	TRBV20-1	TRBJ2-1	.	CSARGSNEQFF	TGCAGTGCTAGAGGGTCGAATGAGCAGTTCTTC
few	TRBV20-1	TRBJ2-7	.	CSVILYEQYF	TGCAGTGTTATACTCTACGAGCAGTACTTC
.	TRBV11-2	TRBJ1-1	.	CASSPRTGVKAFF	TGTGCCAGCAGCCCACGGACGGGGGTTAAAGCTTTCTTT
.	TRBV5-1	TRBJ2-2	.	CASSWLLNTGELFF	TGCGCCAGCAGCTGGCTGCTGAACACCGGGGAGCTGTTTTTT
.	TRBV7-2	TRBJ2-7	TRBD2	CASCDRGGRYEQYF	TGTGCCAGCTGCGACCGGGGGGGCCGGTACGAGCAGTACTTC
.	TRBV12-3/TRBV12-4	TRBJ2-5	TRBD2	CASSSASGKETQYF	TGTGCCAGCAGTTCCGCTAGCGGCAAAGAGACCCAGTACTTC
.	TRBV4-3	TRBJ2-7	.	CASSQERGSQGTF	TGCGCCAGCAGCCAAGAGCGGGGGAGCCAGGGGACATTC
.	TRBV2	TRBJ1-5	TRBD1	CASSEGARGGQPQHF	TGTGCCAGCAGTGAAGGGGCCAGGGGGGGTCAGCCCCAGCATTTT
few	TRBV11-2	TRBJ2-2	.	CASRDTGRVGGELFF	TGTGCCAGCAGGGATACGGGACGGGTAGGCGGGGAGCTGTTTTTT
.	TRBV27	TRBJ2-7	.	CASSFRRYYEQYF	TGTGCCAGCAGTTTTAGGCGATACTACGAGCAGTACTTC
.	TRBV4-2	TRBJ2-2	TRBD1	CASSQDRGQGGSGELFF	TGTGCCAGCAGCCAAGATCGGGGACAGGGAGGATCCGGGGAGCTGTTTTTT
.	TRBV29-1	TRBJ1-1	.	CSVERTGAEAFF	TGCAGCGTTGAAAGGACTGGCGCTGAAGCTTTCTTT
few	TRBV5-1	TRBJ2-6	.	CASSLMGDTGSGANVLTF	TGCGCCAGCAGCTTGATGGGGGACACGGGTAGCGGGGCCAACGTCCTGACTTTC
few	TRBV15	TRBJ1-2	TRBD1	CATSRVITGGRGYTF	TGTGCCACCAGCAGAGTGATCACAGGGGGCCGTGGCTACACCTTC
.	TRBV5-1	TRBJ2-3	.	CASSLDLNTDTQYF	TGCGCCAGCAGCTTGGACCTAAACACAGATACGCAGTATTTT
.	TRBV4-2	TRBJ2-7	TRBD1	CASTPRDRGLEQYF	TGTGCCAGCACCCCTCGGGACAGAGGTTTGGAGCAGTACTTC
few	TRBV7-2	TRBJ1-1	.	CASSLVQGGEAFF	TGTGCCAGCAGCTTAGTTCAGGGTGGGGAAGCTTTCTTT
.	TRBV6-2/TRBV6-3	TRBJ1-2	.	CASSYTRSGYTF	TGTGCCAGCAGTTACACACGCTCCGGCTACACCTTC
few	TRBV18	TRBJ2-1	.	CASSPPQVNEQFF	TGTGCCAGCTCACCACCGCAAGTGAATGAGCAGTTCTTC
many	TRBV29-1	TRBJ2-1	.	CSVGDGRYNEQFF	TGCAGCGTTGGAGATGGCAGATACAATGAGCAGTTCTTC
.	TRBV20-1	TRBJ1-2	TRBD1	CSALPGQRNGYTF	TGCAGTGCTTTACCGGGACAGCGAAATGGCTACACCTTC
.	TRBV20-1	TRBJ2-7	TRBD2	CSARDLQGGPYEQYF	TGCAGTGCTAGAGATCTTCAGGGAGGGCCCTACGAGCAGTACTTC
few	TRBV5-6	TRBJ2-2	TRBD1	CASSRLQGKGTGELFF	TGTGCCAGCAGTAGGCTACAGGGGAAGGGCACCGGGGAGCTGTTTTTT
.	TRBV12-3/TRBV12-4	TRBJ2-1	TRBD1	CASSHRGDRVPNEQFF	TGTGCCAGCAGTCACCGCGGGGACAGGGTCCCTAATGAGCAGTTCTTC
few	TRBV20-1	TRBJ2-4	.	CSAGHLRAGLENIQYF	TGCAGTGCTGGACATCTTCGGGCAGGCCTCGAAAACATTCAGTACTTC
.	TRBV5-1	TRBJ2-2	.	CASSFTGKAPGELFF	TGCGCCAGCAGCTTCACAGGGAAAGCTCCCGGGGAGCTGTTTTTT